This T cell receptor beta chain was sequenced for a study of immune evolution from preneoplasia to lung adenocarcinoma. Study-wide results and limits: Later-stage lesions appeared to have more T cells, more diversity, less clonality.

Of note for this clone: The antigen remains undetermined.

Germline V lookup: CDR1 SGHTA, CDR2 FQGNSA. This CDR3 contains 16 residues. Trimming stripped 1 base from V and 0 bases from J, with 11 bases between. Patients had resection in Japan or China between the mid-2010s and the late 2010s. Sequencing was performed with immunoSEQ multiplex PCR; in TCRdb, only in-frame clones are kept and a portion is missing. The sample has tens of thousands of clones, roughly 80% seen once. The chain recombines TRBV7-2 with TRBJ2-3; D is undetermined. Sequenced: FFPE invasive lung adenocarcinoma tissue. This TCR was sampled from a person aged 55 to 70 with lung adenocarcinoma. CDR3 protein: CASSLGQTSSTDTQYF. The CDR3, as DNA: TGTGCCAGCAGCTTAGGGCAGACCTCTAGCACAGATACGCAGTATTTT.